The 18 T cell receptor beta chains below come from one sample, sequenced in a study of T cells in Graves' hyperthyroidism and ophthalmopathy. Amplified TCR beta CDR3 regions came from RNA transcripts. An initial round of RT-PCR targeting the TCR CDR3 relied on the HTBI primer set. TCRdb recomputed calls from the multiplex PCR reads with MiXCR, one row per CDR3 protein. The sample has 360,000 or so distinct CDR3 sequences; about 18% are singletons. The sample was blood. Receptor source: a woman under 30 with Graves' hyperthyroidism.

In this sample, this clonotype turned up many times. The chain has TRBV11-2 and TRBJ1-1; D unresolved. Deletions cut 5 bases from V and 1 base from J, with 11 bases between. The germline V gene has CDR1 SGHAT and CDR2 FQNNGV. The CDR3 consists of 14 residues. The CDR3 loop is CASSTRTSNTEAFF. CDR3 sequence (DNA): TGTGCCAGCAGCACTCGGACCTCGAACACTGAAGCTTTCTTT.

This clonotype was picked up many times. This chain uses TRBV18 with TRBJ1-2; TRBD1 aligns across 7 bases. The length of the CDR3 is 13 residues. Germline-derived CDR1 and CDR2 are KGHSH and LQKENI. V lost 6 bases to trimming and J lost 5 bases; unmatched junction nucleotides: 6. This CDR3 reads CASSGQRYYGYTF. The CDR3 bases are TGTGCCAGCTCGGGACAGCGCTATTATGGCTACACCTTC.

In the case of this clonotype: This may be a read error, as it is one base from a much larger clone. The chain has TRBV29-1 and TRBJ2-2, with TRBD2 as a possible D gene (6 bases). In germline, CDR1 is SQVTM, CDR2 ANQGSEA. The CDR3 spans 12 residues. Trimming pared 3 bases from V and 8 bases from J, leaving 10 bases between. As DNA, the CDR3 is TGCAGCGTTGATCGGGGGTTAGGGGAGCTGTTTTTT. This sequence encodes CSVDRGLGELFF.

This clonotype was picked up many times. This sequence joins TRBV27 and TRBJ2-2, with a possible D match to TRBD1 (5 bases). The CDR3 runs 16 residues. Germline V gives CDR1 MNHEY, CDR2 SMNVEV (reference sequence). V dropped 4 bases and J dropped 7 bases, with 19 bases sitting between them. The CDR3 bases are TGTGCCAGCAGTTCGTTTTTTAAGGGGTATGGCGGGGAGCTGTTTTTT. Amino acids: CASSSFFKGYGGELFF.

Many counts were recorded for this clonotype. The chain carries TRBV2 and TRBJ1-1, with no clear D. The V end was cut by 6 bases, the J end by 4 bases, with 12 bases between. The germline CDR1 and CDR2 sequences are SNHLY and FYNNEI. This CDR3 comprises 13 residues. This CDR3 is CASRGGPFTEAFF. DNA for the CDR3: TGTGCCAGCAGGGGCGGGCCGTTCACTGAAGCTTTCTTT.

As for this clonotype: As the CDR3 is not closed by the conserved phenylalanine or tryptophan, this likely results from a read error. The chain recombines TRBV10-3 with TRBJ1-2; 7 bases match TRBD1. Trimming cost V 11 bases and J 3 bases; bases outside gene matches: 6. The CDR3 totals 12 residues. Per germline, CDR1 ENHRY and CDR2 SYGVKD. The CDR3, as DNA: TGTGCCGCAAGACAGGGTGACTATGGCTACACCGTC. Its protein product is CAARQGDYGYTV.

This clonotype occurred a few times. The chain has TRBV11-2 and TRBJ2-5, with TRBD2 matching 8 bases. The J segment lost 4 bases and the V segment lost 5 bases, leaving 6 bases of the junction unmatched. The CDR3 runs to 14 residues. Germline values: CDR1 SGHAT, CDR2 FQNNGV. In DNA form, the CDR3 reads TGTGCCAGCAGCCGCGGGACTAGGGGAGAGACCCAGTACTTC. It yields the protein CASSRGTRGETQYF.

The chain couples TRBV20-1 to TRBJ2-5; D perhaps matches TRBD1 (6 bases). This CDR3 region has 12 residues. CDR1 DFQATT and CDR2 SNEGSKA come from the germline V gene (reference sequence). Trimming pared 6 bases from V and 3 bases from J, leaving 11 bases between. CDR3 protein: CSARGGEETQYF. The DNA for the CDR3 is TGCAGTGCCCGAGGGGGTGAAGAGACCCAGTACTTC.

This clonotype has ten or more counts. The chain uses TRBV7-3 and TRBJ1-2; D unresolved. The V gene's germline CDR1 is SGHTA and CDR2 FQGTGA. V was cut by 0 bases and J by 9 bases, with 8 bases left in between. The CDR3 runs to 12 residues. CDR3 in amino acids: CASSLTFPRYTF. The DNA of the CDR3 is TGTGCCAGCAGCTTAACGTTCCCGCGCTACACCTTC.

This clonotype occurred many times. The CDR3 protein is CASSQGLAVEETQYF. Here the CDR3 DNA reads TGTGCCAGCAGCCAAGGACTAGCGGTGGAAGAGACCCAGTACTTC. The rearrangement uses TRBV11-3 and TRBJ2-5, with 10 bases aligning to TRBD2. Germline V lookup: CDR1 SGHNT, CDR2 YENEEA. This CDR3 spans 15 amino acids. The J segment lost 3 bases and the V segment lost 5 bases, leaving 6 bases of the junction unmatched.

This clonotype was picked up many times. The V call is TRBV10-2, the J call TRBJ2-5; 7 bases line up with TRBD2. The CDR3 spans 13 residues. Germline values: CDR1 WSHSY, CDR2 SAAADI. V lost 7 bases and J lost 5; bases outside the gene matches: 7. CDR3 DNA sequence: TGCGCCAGCAAGACTAGCCGTTGGGAGACCCAGTACTTC. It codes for CASKTSRWETQYF.

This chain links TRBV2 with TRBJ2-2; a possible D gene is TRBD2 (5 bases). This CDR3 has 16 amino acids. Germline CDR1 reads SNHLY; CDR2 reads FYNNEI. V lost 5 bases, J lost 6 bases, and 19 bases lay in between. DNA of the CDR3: TGTGCCAGCAGTTTAGCTGGTGGGAGTCACCCCGGGGAGCTGTTTTTT. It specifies CASSLAGGSHPGELFF.

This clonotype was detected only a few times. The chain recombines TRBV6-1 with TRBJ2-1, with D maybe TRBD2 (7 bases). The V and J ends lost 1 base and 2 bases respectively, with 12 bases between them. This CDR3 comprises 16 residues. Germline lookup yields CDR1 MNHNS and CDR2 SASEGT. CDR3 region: CASSEGGGGTYNEQFF. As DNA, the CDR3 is TGTGCCAGCAGTGAAGGGGGCGGGGGCACCTACAATGAGCAGTTCTTC.

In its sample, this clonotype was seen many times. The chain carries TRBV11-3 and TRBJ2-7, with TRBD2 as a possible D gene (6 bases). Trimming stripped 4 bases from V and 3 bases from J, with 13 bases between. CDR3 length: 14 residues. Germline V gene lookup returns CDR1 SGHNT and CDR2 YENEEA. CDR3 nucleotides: TGTGCCAGCAGCTGGTTGCGGGGTGGCTACGAGCAGTACTTC. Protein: CASSWLRGGYEQYF.

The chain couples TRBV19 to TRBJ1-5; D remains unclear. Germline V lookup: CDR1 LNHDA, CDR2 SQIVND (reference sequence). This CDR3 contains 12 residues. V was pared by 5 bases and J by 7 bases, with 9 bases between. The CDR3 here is CASSWISQPQHF. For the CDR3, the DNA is TGTGCCAGTAGTTGGATTTCCCAGCCCCAGCATTTT.

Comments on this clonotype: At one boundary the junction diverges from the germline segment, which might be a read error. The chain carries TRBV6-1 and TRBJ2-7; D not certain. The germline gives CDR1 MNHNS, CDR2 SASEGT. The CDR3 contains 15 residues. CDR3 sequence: CASSEQVIEIYDQYF. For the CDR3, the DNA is TGTGCCAGCAGTGAACAGGTGATAGAGATCTACGATCAGTACTTC.

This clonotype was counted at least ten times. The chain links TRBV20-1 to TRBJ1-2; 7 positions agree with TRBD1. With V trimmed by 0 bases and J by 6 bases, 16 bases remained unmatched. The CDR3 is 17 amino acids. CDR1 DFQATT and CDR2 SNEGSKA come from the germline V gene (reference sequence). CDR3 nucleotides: TGCAGTGCTAGAGATCCACTGCAGTCGAGGGGGCGGAATGGCTACACCTTC. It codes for CSARDPLQSRGRNGYTF.

The CDR3 bases are TGTGCCAGCAGCTTATCGGGGACAGGGGTGAACACTGAAGCTTTCTTT. Its protein product is CASSLSGTGVNTEAFF. The chain couples TRBV7-3 to TRBJ1-1; 10 positions agree with TRBD1. Trimming cost V 2 bases and J 0 bases; bases outside gene matches: 3. The CDR3 runs to 16 residues. Per germline, CDR1 SGHTA and CDR2 FQGTGA.